This TCR beta chain was sequenced during a study of Ad26.COV2.S vaccination and SARS-CoV-2 variants. Study summary: It was the COV1001 Ad26.COV2.S trial arm that included the donor. Intramuscular Ad26.COV2.S doses were given once or twice, 56 days apart.

Broader study findings: Marked by substantial breadth, spike-specific CD8+ and CD4+ T cell responses were reportedly seen after vaccination. Vaccine and placebo groups showed comparable non-spike TCR breadth.

The data were produced by immunoSEQ multiplex PCR, yet TCRdb's version contains in-frame clones alone and is incomplete. Of about 350,000 clones listed, less than 90% are singletons. A word on this clone: No antigen is known for it.

Germline CDR1 is SGHTA and CDR2 is FQGNSA. The CDR3 is 15 residues long. Unmatched junction bases numbered 5, after V lost 0 bases and J lost 7 bases. Treatment denoted: 19 received Ad26.COV2.S at low or high dose, single or two shots; about 5 received placebo; per-sample allocation not given. Collection of samples fell on day 63 after the first vaccine or placebo injection. The chain employs TRBV7-2 and TRBJ1-4, with 7 bases matching TRBD1. The sequence derives from a person aged 18-65 years who received the Ad26.COV2.S COVID-19 vaccine or a placebo. The sample consisted of peripheral blood, taken in a trial of Ad26.COV2.S vaccine versus placebo. The CDR3 coding sequence is TGTGCCAGCAGCTTAGCGGCCTACAGGGGTGAAAAACTGTTTTTT. It yields the protein CASSLAAYRGEKLFF.